This T cell receptor (beta chain) was captured by sequencing in a study of T cells in Graves' hyperthyroidism and ophthalmopathy. This clonotype showed up many times. Template material for amplifying TCR beta CDR3 regions consisted of RNA transcripts. A set of HTBI primers served as the primers for a first-round RT-PCR of the TCR CDR3. TCRdb redid the calling of the multiplex PCR reads with MiXCR, one entry per CDR3 protein. The sample lists about 520,000 distinct CDR3 sequences, more than 20% occurring once. Germline V gene lookup returns CDR1 LNHDA and CDR2 SQIVND (reference sequence). This CDR3 spans 13 amino acids. The V and J ends lost 7 bases and 1 base respectively, with 10 bases between them.

Sequencing was done on a sample of blood. This chain connects TRBV19 to TRBJ1-1, with D unclear. This clonotype was sampled from a man between 18 and 35 years old with Graves' hyperthyroidism. CDR3 bases: TGTGCCAGTAATCTCGGAGGGAACACTGAAGCTTTCTTT. It translates to CASNLGGNTEAFF.